This TCR beta chain was sequenced for a study of cytomegalovirus exposure and HLA in healthy donors. The study's findings and limits: For presence/absence analyses, sequencing depth was assumed to be roughly uniform across donors. A later analysis linked a missense DCLRE1C variant to TCR beta V- and J-gene trimming. V segments that were indistinguishable, TRBV6-2 and TRBV6-3 among them, were omitted from analysis. The authors considered a cluster of highly shared sequence variants likely to be a sequencing artifact.

The V gene lost 4 bases and the J gene lost 1 base, with 11 bases spanning the gap. Germline-derived CDR1 and CDR2 are GTSNPN and SVGIG (reference sequence). This CDR3 is 14 amino acids long. The PCR made use of 60 Vbeta and 13 Jbeta primers. The table came from immunoSEQ multiplex PCR; TCRdb's copy has only in-frame clones and leaves some out. The data contain nearly 110,000 clones, roughly 80% of them singletons. To note about this clone: Its antigen remains unidentified.

Specimen: PBMCs. The receptor was isolated from a man in his sixties in good health and CMV-seronegative. The chain recombines TRBV30 with TRBJ2-1, with D possibly being TRBD1 (7 bases). CDR3 sequence (DNA): TGTGCCTGGACCGCGGGACAGTCCTACAATGAGCAGTTCTTC. As protein: CAWTAGQSYNEQFF.